This paragraph covers one T cell receptor (beta chain) sequence. No antigen is known for it. TCRdb's table, derived via immunoSEQ multiplex PCR, lists solely in-frame clones and lacks some. In the table there are over 100,000 clones, less than 90% of which are singletons. The CDR3 has 15 amino acids. Germline-derived CDR1 and CDR2 are SGHVS and FNYEAQ. V shed 5 bases and J shed 2 bases, with 15 bases lying between them. The record originates from a study of identifying expanded T cells in peripheral blood. During the collection period, no donor immune events like infections were recorded. General study results and limits: Approximately 1.1 clones differed between technical replicates, versus about 15 and 19 over time. Clone count variance between approximately 2-week samples rose with total template count.

The chain couples TRBV7-6 to TRBJ2-5; no definite D call. This sequence was found in a person aged 18 to 75 in good health. Sequenced: blood. CDR3 loop: CASSATWHFQETQYF. The CDR3 nucleotides read TGTGCCAGCAGCGCTACGTGGCACTTTCAAGAGACCCAGTACTTC.